Each of the 14 T cell receptor beta chains below was sequenced from the same sample in a study of glioma-infiltrating T cells. Amplification of TCR alpha and beta CDR3 regions from RNA used iRepertoire nested multiplex PCR. TCRdb passed the multiplex PCR reads through MiXCR, listing each CDR3 protein once. Of roughly 120,000 distinct CDR3 sequences listed, roughly 25% are singletons. Material for sequencing was glioma tissue, nonneoplastic brain tissue, or PBMCs (not recorded which). Receptor source: a human donor with low-grade glioma or glioblastoma, undergoing nonglioma brain surgery, or in good health (not recorded which).

This clonotype was counted many times. The chain recombines TRBV20-1 with TRBJ2-1, with 10 bases aligning to TRBD1. Per the germline V gene, CDR1 is DFQATT and CDR2 is SNEGSKA (reference sequence). The CDR3 runs 15 residues. With V trimmed by 6 bases and J by 7 bases, 12 bases remained unmatched. In DNA form, the CDR3 reads TGCAGTGCCTACGGGGGACAGGGGTTGGGAAATGAGCAGTTCTTC. Translating it yields CSAYGGQGLGNEQFF.

Only a few counts were recorded for this clonotype. The chain is built from TRBV3-1 and TRBJ2-3; D gene uncertain. V dropped 0 bases and J dropped 2 bases, with 12 bases sitting between them. This CDR3 region has 16 residues. Germline CDR1 LGHDT, CDR2 YNNKEL (reference sequence). DNA of the CDR3: TGTGCCAGCAGCCAAGACGAGGACCTGGCCACAGATACGCAGTATTTT. It specifies CASSQDEDLATDTQYF.

The J gene is TRBJ2-3, the V gene TRBV19; maybe TRBD1 (5 bases). The CDR3 extends over 16 amino acids. Trimming cost V 9 bases and J 3 bases, with 22 bases left between them. Germline loops: CDR1 LNHDA, CDR2 SQIVND (reference sequence). The CDR3 is CASNPGGRVFTDTQYF. In DNA form, the CDR3 reads TGTGCCAGCAATCCCGGTGGCAGGGTCTTTACAGATACGCAGTATTTT.

This clonotype was recorded at least ten times. V gene TRBV28 combines with J gene TRBJ2-7, with D perhaps TRBD1 (5 bases). V was clipped by 10 bases and J by 0 bases, with 10 bases between them. Germline lookup yields CDR1 MDHEN and CDR2 SYDVKM. The CDR3 consists of 12 residues. Here the CDR3 DNA reads TGTGCCATACAGGTGGGCTCCTACGAGCAGTACTTC. Translation gives CAIQVGSYEQYF.

This clonotype was counted ten times or more. V usage is TRBV7-2 and J usage is TRBJ1-1; D is uncertain. V gave up 6 bases and J gave up 4 bases, with 12 bases separating them. This CDR3 has 13 amino acids. Germline V gene data show CDR1 as SGHTA and CDR2 as FQGNSA. CDR3 sequence: CASRGNLGTEAFF. In DNA form, the CDR3 reads TGTGCCAGCAGAGGGAACTTGGGCACTGAAGCTTTCTTT.

This clonotype has more than one count but fewer than ten. The J gene is TRBJ2-5, the V gene TRBV5-1; 8 bases match TRBD1. V trimming: 1 base; J trimming: 5 bases; junction bases outside the gene matches: 4. Germline-derived CDR1 and CDR2 are SGHRS and YFSETQ. The CDR3 contains 14 residues. CDR3 bases: TGCGCCAGCAGCTTGTTCCGGACAGGGGAGACCCAGTACTTC. Translating gives CASSLFRTGETQYF.

There are a few counts of this clonotype. Since a much larger clone is just one base distant, this may be a read error. The CDR3 DNA reads as TGTGCCAGCAGCTCCAACTTACAGCTGAACACTGAAGCTTTCTTT. Its translation is CASSSNLQLNTEAFF. The chain recombines TRBV6-1 with TRBJ1-1; D is uncertain. Trimming removed 6 bases from V and 0 bases from J, with 14 bases in between. The CDR3 covers 15 residues. Germline values: CDR1 MNHNS, CDR2 SASEGT.

The table lists this clonotype with a few counts. The chain joins TRBV3-1 to TRBJ2-5; possible D gene TRBD1, 6 bases. The CDR3 is made up of 16 amino acids. Trimming took off 2 bases at V and 1 base at J, with 14 bases between the two ends. The germline CDR1 and CDR2 sequences are LGHDT and YNNKEL (reference sequence). The CDR3 bases are TGTGCCAGCAGCCAATTGGGACAATCCTCCCAAGAGACCCAGTACTTC. It specifies CASSQLGQSSQETQYF.

This clonotype was counted a few times. This may be a read error, as it is one base from a much larger clone. The chain uses TRBV6-1 and TRBJ2-2; D may be TRBD2 (5 bases). The germline CDR1 and CDR2 sequences are MNHNS and SASEGT. This CDR3 is built from 14 residues. The chain's CDR3 is CTSSQDYNTGELFF. CDR3 sequence (DNA): TGTACCAGCAGCCAAGACTACAACACCGGGGAGCTGTTTTTT.

This clonotype appeared many times. The chain links TRBV5-1 to TRBJ2-1; 10 bases match TRBD2. The CDR3 contains 13 residues. Trimming took 3 bases from V and 8 from J; bases not matched to a gene: 2. Germline CDR1 is SGHRS and CDR2 is YFSETQ. This chain's CDR3 is CASSSGTSDEQFF. The CDR3 region has the DNA TGCGCCAGCAGCTCGGGGACTAGCGATGAGCAGTTCTTC.

This clonotype has ten or more counts. The chain combines TRBV27 with TRBJ1-6; D gene unclear. The CDR3 is 16 amino acids. Germline V gene sequence: CDR1 MNHEY, CDR2 SMNVEV (reference sequence). V lost 6 bases and J lost 0, with 12 bases in between. The CDR3 loop is CASRPGVYSYNSPLHF. DNA for the CDR3: TGTGCCAGCAGGCCCGGGGTCTACTCCTATAATTCACCCCTCCACTTT.

In this sample, this clonotype turned up many times. This chain uses TRBV19 with TRBJ2-5; 8 positions match TRBD1. With V trimmed by 6 bases and J by 5 bases, 11 bases remained unmatched. The V gene's germline CDR1 is LNHDA and CDR2 SQIVND (reference sequence). The CDR3 length is 15 residues. CDR3 DNA sequence: TGTGCCAGTAGCCCACGACAGGGGTCACAGGAGACCCAGTACTTC. It is translated as CASSPRQGSQETQYF.

Regarding this clonotype: A single base separates this from a much larger clone, so it may be a read error. The chain couples TRBV11-1 to TRBJ1-1; no definite D call. The CDR3 consists of 14 residues. V was clipped by 5 bases and J by 1 base, with 11 bases between them. The germline gives CDR1 SGHAT, CDR2 FQDESV (reference sequence). The chain's CDR3 is CASSTDLGNTEAFF. As DNA, the CDR3 is TGTGCCAGCAGCACCGATCTCGGGAACACTGAAGCTTTCTTT.

This clonotype was observed many times. The V gene is TRBV20-1, the J gene TRBJ2-7; D tentatively fits TRBD1 or TRBD2 (5 bases each). In germline, CDR1 is DFQATT, CDR2 SNEGSKA (reference sequence). Trimming took 2 bases from V and 3 from J, leaving 17 bases between them. The length of the CDR3 is 15 residues. CDR3 bases: TGCAGTGCTAGACATCTTTCCCCGGGGCACTACGAGCAGTACTTC. Protein: CSARHLSPGHYEQYF.